This is a list of T cell receptor beta chains from one sample in a study of glioma-infiltrating T cells. In TCRdb, the multiplex PCR reads were re-called with MiXCR into one record per CDR3 protein. This sample has around 170,000 distinct CDR3 sequences; 43% occur once, and the top ten carry around 5%. The sample was glioma tissue, nonneoplastic brain tissue, or PBMCs (not recorded which). The receptors come from a human donor with low-grade glioma or glioblastoma, undergoing nonglioma brain surgery, or in good health (not recorded which). The CDR3 runs from the conserved cysteine through the conserved F or W. The D gene is left open where the match is weak. Only part of the rows carry a size: once, few, many, or a class if the clone is expanded.

cdr3_aa,cdr3_nt,clone_size,d_call,v_call,j_call
CASSRDRDTGELFF,TGTGCCAGCTCACGGGACAGGGACACCGGGGAGCTGTTTTTT,-,TRBD1,TRBV18,TRBJ2-2
CASSAQTGGSTDTQYF,TGCGCCAGCAGCGCCCAGACAGGGGGAAGCACAGATACGCAGTATTTT,-,TRBD1,TRBV5-1,TRBJ2-3
CAWTNRASPYTQYF,TGTGCCTGGACGAACAGGGCATCTCCCTATACGCAGTATTTT,-,-,TRBV30,TRBJ2-3
CATSREGKNTEAFF,TGTGCCACCAGCAGAGAGGGCAAGAACACTGAAGCTTTCTTT,many,-,TRBV15,TRBJ1-1
CATSDLRYDYTF,TGTGCCACCAGTGATCTTCGATATGACTACACCTTC,-,-,TRBV24-1,TRBJ1-2
CASSRDFSSYNEQFF,TGTGCCAGCTCAAGGGACTTCAGCTCCTACAATGAGCAGTTCTTC,-,-,TRBV18,TRBJ2-1
CSARSGSTYTQYF,TGCAGTGCTCGATCGGGATCGACATATACGCAGTATTTT,-,-,TRBV20-1,TRBJ2-3
CASSNAARNIQYF,TGTGCCAGCAGTAATGCCGCGAGAAACATTCAGTACTTC,-,-,TRBV2,TRBJ2-4
CASSLNAALGYQPQHF,TGTGCCAGCAGTTTAAATGCCGCCCTAGGGTATCAGCCCCAGCATTTT,once,-,TRBV27,TRBJ1-5
CASSRLAFYEQYF,TGTGCCAGCAGTCGACTGGCCTTCTACGAGCAGTACTTC,once,-,TRBV6-1,TRBJ2-7
CASSRGTSGREQYF,TGTGCCAGCTCCCGCGGGACTAGCGGCAGGGAGCAGTACTTC,-,TRBD2,TRBV18,TRBJ2-7
CSARDKSTLAYEQYF,TGCAGTGCTAGAGATAAAAGCACTTTGGCCTACGAGCAGTACTTC,many,-,TRBV20-1,TRBJ2-7
CASRSGTVEKLFF,TGTGCCAGCAGATCCGGGACGGTCGAAAAACTGTTTTTT,many,-,TRBV6-1,TRBJ1-4
CASSLRGPEAFF,TGTGCCAGCAGCTTGAGGGGACCTGAAGCTTTCTTT,many,-,TRBV7-2,TRBJ1-1
CASSKTGTEQFF,TGTGCCAGTAGTAAAACCGGGACCGAGCAGTTCTTC,few,-,TRBV19,TRBJ2-1
CASRVTNYGYTF,TGTGCCAGCCGCGTAACTAACTATGGCTACACCTTC,many,-,TRBV2,TRBJ1-2
CASATWTSGSLNEQFF,TGTGCCAGCGCTACCTGGACTAGCGGGAGTTTAAATGAGCAGTTCTTC,-,TRBD2,TRBV5-8,TRBJ2-1
CATREARGVNEQFF,TGTGCCACCAGGGAGGCAAGAGGAGTCAATGAGCAGTTCTTC,many,-,TRBV10-3,TRBJ2-1
CASSITMNTEAFF,TGTGCCAGTAGTATAACAATGAACACTGAAGCTTTCTTT,many,-,TRBV19,TRBJ1-1
CASSSGGAVAFF,TGTGCCAGCAGTTCAGGGGGCGCGGTAGCTTTCTTT,many,TRBD1,TRBV28,TRBJ1-1
CASSITTYPNTDTQYF,TGTGCCAGCAGCATCACGACTTACCCAAACACAGATACGCAGTATTTT,few,-,TRBV11-1,TRBJ2-3
CASSRTDLANTEAFF,TGTGCCAGCAGCCGGACGGACCTTGCGAACACTGAAGCTTTCTTT,many,-,TRBV3-1,TRBJ1-1
CASREQGGRNQPHHF,TGTGCCAGCAGGGAACAGGGGGGTCGCAATCAGCCCCATCATTTT,-,TRBD1,TRBV2,TRBJ1-5
CASSGGAGLTTEAFF,TGTGCCAGCAGTGGGGGAGCGGGGTTAACGACTGAAGCTTTCTTT,-,-,TRBV12-3/TRBV12-4,TRBJ1-1
CASSVGSQGILRNTEAFF,TGTGCCAGCAGTGTCGGGTCGCAGGGGATCTTACGGAACACTGAAGCTTTCTTT,few,-,TRBV2,TRBJ1-1
CASSPLRALSYEQYF,TGTGCCAGCTCACCGCTCCGGGCTCTCTCCTACGAGCAGTACTTC,few,-,TRBV18,TRBJ2-7
CASSTRLRLETQYF,TGTGCCAGCAGTACTAGACTCCGCCTAGAGACCCAGTACTTC,many,-,TRBV6-1,TRBJ2-5
CAIRAGSAAYEQYF,TGTGCCATCAGGGCCGGGAGTGCGGCCTACGAGCAGTACTTC,-,-,TRBV10-3,TRBJ2-7
CSARAHNEQFF,TGCAGTGCTAGAGCGCACAATGAGCAGTTCTTC,many,-,TRBV20-1,TRBJ2-1
CASSLWGRGLNNEQFF,TGTGCCAGCAGCCTCTGGGGCAGGGGGCTCAACAATGAGCAGTTCTTC,few,TRBD1,TRBV3-1,TRBJ2-1
CASSLETRESNEQFF,TGCGCCAGCAGCTTGGAAACTCGGGAGAGCAATGAGCAGTTCTTC,-,-,TRBV5-1,TRBJ2-1
CASSPMGNYGYTF,TGTGCCAGCTCACCTATGGGGAACTATGGCTACACCTTC,many,-,TRBV18,TRBJ1-2
CAISEWGNNQPQHF,TGTGCCATCAGTGAGTGGGGTAACAATCAGCCCCAGCATTTT,many,-,TRBV10-3,TRBJ1-5
CASSRPAGERSDEQFF,TGTGCCAGCAGTCGCCCAGCGGGAGAGCGGTCGGATGAGCAGTTCTTC,-,TRBD2,TRBV3-1,TRBJ2-1